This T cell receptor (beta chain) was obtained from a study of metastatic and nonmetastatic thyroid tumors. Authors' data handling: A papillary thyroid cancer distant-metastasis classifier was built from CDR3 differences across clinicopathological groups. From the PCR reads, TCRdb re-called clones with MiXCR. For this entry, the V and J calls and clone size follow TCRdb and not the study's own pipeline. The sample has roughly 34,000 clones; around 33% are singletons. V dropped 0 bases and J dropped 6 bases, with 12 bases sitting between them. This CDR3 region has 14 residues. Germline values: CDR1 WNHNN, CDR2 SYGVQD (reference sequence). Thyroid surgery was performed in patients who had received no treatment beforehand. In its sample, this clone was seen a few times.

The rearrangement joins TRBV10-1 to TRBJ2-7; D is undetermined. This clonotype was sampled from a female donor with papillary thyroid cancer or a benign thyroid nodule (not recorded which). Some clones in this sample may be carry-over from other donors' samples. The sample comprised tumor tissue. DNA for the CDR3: TGCGCCAGCAGTGAGTCAATAAATGGGGTCGAGCAGTACTTC. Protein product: CASSESINGVEQYF.